This TCR beta chain was found in a study of CD8 T cells in Susac syndrome. After extraction with the RNeasy kit, about 0.45 to 1 ug of the RNA was reverse transcribed using random hexamers. Multiplex PCR with immunoSEQ amplified the TCR beta CDR3 across 54 Vbeta and 13 Jbeta. TCRdb independently ran MiXCR on the immunoSEQ multiplex PCR reads; one entry per CDR3 protein. The repertoire consists of approximately 180,000 distinct CDR3 sequences, with nearly 97% occurring once and the leading ten covering under 0.095%. TCR beta was sequenced from blood CD8+ and CD4+ T cells. Relapsing-remitting disease, either stable or active, was present in the treatment-naive patients who were the multiple sclerosis controls. CD8+ and CD4+ T cells were negatively isolated; TEMRA cells were FACS-enriched. The CDR3 loop spans 15 amino acids. The germline V and J ends were trimmed by 5 bases and 7 bases, with 21 bases remaining between them. CDR1 is MNHEY, CDR2 SMNVEV, per germline (reference sequence).

This receptor was obtained from a human donor with multiple sclerosis. The V call is TRBV27, the J call TRBJ2-7, with D possibly being TRBD1 (5 bases). The sample taken for sequencing was CD4+ T cells from PBMCs. This CDR3 is CASSPTPPRQSEQYF. The CDR3 region has the DNA TGTGCCAGCAGTCCAACCCCACCGCGACAGTCAGAGCAGTACTTC.